The clone carrying this T cell receptor (beta chain) has just one count. Each CDR3 protein is one row after TCRdb ran MiXCR on the RT-PCR reads. The sample has 12,000 or so distinct CDR3 sequences; approximately 84% are singletons. Trimming cost V 6 bases and J 2 bases; bases outside gene matches: 7. The CDR3 is 15 residues long. Per germline, CDR1 MNHNS and CDR2 SASEGT. The entry originates in a study of yellow fever vaccine responses in identical twins. The TCR comes from a woman between 18 and 30 years old who received the yellow fever vaccine. The V call is TRBV6-1, the J call TRBJ2-7, with 10 bases identical to TRBD1. Sequences were derived from T cells from blood (PBMCs), unsorted or a sorted subset (not recorded which), sampled before or after yellow fever vaccination (not recorded which). In DNA, the CDR3 is TGTGCCAGCAGGACATCCGACAGGGGGCCCTACGAGCAGTACTTC. This sequence encodes CASRTSDRGPYEQYF.